This T cell receptor (beta chain) is drawn from a study of radiation and T cells in renal cell carcinoma. A word on this clone: Its antigen is unknown.

V gave up 3 bases and J gave up 2 bases; unmatched junction bases: 6. CDR3 size: 15 residues. CDR1 is MNHEY and CDR2 is SMNVEV in the germline V gene (reference sequence). Time point in this sample: baseline pretreatment blood. Treatment meaning: 15 Gy SBRT to primary tumor, nephrectomy 4 weeks later. Generated by immunoSEQ multiplex PCR, the TCRdb table keeps only in-frame clones and is missing some. The sample lists some 100,000 clones; 82% were seen once. Study observations and caveats: In blood, top tumor clones expanded by 2 weeks, shrinking by 4.

The chain employs TRBV27 and TRBJ2-7; 8 nucleotides match TRBD2. The source of this sequence is a man aged 55 to 69 with renal cell carcinoma. The sample consisted of blood, taken from a patient whose treatment included radiotherapy and nephrectomy. CDR3 nucleotide sequence: TGTGCCAGCAGTTTTGGAGCGGGAGCTACCTACGAGCAGTACTTC. Amino acid sequence: CASSFGAGATYEQYF.